The 2 T cell receptor beta chains given below trace back to one sample, sequenced in a study of OX40 agonist ivuxolimab in advanced cancers. Method: immunoSEQ multiplex PCR; TCRdb's copy keeps in-frame clones and lacks some. The sample includes over 55,000 clones, approximately 90% of them seen just once. The sample here was CD4+ or CD8+ T cells sorted from blood, taken in a trial of the OX40 agonist ivuxolimab. All receptors come from an adult with an advanced solid tumor such as melanoma, head and neck, liver or kidney cancer.

The rearrangement joins TRBV2 to TRBJ2-2; a weak D match, TRBD2 (6 bases). CDR1 and CDR2 (germline): SNHLY, FYNNEI. This CDR3 region has 15 residues. Trimming took 5 bases from V and 3 from J, leaving 13 bases between them. This chain's CDR3 is CASSWDGGDTGELFF. The CDR3 coding sequence is TGTGCCAGCAGTTGGGACGGAGGGGACACCGGGGAGCTGTTTTTT.

This chain connects TRBV7-3 to TRBJ2-1; no definite D call. The CDR3 contains 17 residues. The germline CDR1 and CDR2 sequences are SGHTA and FQGTGA. V lost 0 bases and J 0 bases, leaving 12 bases between the germline ends. This chain's CDR3 is CASSLTGAFSSYNEQFF. The DNA for the CDR3 is TGTGCCAGCAGCTTAACAGGCGCGTTTAGCTCCTACAATGAGCAGTTCTTC. The whole variable domain, remainder taken from reference TRBV7-3 and TRBJ2-1, is GAGVSQTPSNKVTEKGKYVELRCDPISGHTALYWYRQSLGQGPEFLIYFQGTGAADDSGLPNDRFFAVRPEGSVSTLKIQRTERGDSAVYLCASSLTGAFSSYNEQFFGPGTRLTVL.